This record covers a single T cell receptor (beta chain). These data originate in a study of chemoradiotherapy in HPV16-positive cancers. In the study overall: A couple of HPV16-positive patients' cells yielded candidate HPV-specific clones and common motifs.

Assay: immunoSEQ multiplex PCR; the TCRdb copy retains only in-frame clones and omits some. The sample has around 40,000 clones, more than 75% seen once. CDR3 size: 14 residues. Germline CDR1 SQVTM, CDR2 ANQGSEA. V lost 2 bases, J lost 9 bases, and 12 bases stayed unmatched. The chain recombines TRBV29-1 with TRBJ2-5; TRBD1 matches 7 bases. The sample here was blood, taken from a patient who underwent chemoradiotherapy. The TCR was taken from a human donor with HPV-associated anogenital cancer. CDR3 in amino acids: CSVELMGQLRSQYF. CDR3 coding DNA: TGCAGCGTTGAATTAATGGGACAGTTGAGGTCCCAGTACTTC.